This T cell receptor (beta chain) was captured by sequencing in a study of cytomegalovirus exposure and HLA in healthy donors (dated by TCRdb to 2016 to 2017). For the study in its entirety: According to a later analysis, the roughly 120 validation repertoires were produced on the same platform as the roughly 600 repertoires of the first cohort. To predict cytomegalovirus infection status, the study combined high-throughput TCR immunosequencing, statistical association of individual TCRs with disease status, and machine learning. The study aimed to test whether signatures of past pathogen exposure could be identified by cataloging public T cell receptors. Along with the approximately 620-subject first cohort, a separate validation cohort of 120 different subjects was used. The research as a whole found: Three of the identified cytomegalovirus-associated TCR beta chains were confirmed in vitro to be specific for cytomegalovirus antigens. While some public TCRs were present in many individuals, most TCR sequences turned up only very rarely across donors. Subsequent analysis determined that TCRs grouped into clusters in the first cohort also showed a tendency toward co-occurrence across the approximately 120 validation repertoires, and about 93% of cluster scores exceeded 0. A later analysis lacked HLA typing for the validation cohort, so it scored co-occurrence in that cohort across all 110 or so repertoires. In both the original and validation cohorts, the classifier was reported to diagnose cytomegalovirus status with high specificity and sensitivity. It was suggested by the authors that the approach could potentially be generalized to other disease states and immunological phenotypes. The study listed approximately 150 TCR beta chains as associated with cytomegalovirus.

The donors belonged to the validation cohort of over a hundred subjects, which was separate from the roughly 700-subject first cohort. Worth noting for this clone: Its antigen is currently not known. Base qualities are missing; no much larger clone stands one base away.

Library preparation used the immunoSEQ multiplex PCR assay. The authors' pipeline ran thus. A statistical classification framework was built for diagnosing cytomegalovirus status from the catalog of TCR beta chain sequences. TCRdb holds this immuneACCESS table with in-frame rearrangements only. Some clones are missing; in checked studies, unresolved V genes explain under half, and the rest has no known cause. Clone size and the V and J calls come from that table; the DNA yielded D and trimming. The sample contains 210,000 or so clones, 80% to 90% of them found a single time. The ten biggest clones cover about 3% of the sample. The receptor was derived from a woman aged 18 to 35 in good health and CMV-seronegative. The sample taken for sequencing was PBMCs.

CDR3 reads: CASSLSWAGGSYGYTF. The DNA is as follows: TGTGCCAGCAGCTTAAGCTGGGCAGGGGGTAGCTATGGCTACACCTTC. The sequence is built from TRBV7-9 and TRBJ1-2; 7 bases in the middle match TRBD1. Trimmed from V: 2 bases; trimmed from J: 4 bases; junction bases lacking a gene match: 10. From the cysteine through the phenylalanine, the CDR3 covers 16 amino acids. The read is trimmed to its CDR3 DNA, 48 bases read in frame from base 1. The germline V gene (reference sequence) supplies CDR1 SEHNR and CDR2 FQNEAQ.